This is a list of T cell receptor beta chains from one sample in a study of T-cell reconstitution after alpha-beta-depleted transplantation in children. TCRdb analysed the PCR reads with MiXCR anew, one entry per CDR3 protein. The table shows 450,000 to 600,000 distinct CDR3 sequences, with about 10% occurring only once. Sequences were derived from PBMCs, sampled before TCRalphabeta/CD19-depleted stem cell transplant. The receptors here all came from a child aged 2-15 years with inherited bone marrow failure, due to receive a stem cell transplant. Each CDR3 is given with its conserved first and last residue. The D gene is left open where the match is weak. Clone size is shown for a subset of rows, as once, few, many or a class of expanded clone.

abundance,d_gene,v_gene,j_gene,CDR3nt,CDR3aa
many,.,TRBV4-1,TRBJ1-4,TGCGCCAGCAGCCAAAAGGAGACAGGAGAAAATGAAAAACTGTTTTTT,CASSQKETGENEKLFF
few,.,TRBV20-1,TRBJ2-7,TGCAGTTCCCGCCAAGCGGGTGGGACCTACGAGCAGTACTTC,CSSRQAGGTYEQYF
few,.,TRBV2,TRBJ2-7,TGTGCCAGCAGGCGCATGGACGAGCAGTACTTC,CASRRMDEQYF
.,.,TRBV27,TRBJ2-3,TGTGCCAGCAGTTTATCGATAGTCCCAGATACGCAGTATTTT,CASSLSIVPDTQYF
many,.,TRBV12-3/TRBV12-4,TRBJ1-1,TGTGCCAGCAGTCAGGAAATGGAGAAAGCTTTCTTT,CASSQEMEKAFF
few,.,TRBV19,TRBJ2-1,TGTGCCAGTAGTATAGACAGCGGGTTGACGTACAATGAGCAGTTCTTC,CASSIDSGLTYNEQFF
many,TRBD1,TRBV12-3/TRBV12-4,TRBJ1-5,TGTGCCAGCAGTGCACCTTCGGGACAGGGGGGCATTAGCAATCAGCCCCAGCATTTT,CASSAPSGQGGISNQPQHF
few,TRBD1,TRBV18,TRBJ2-1,TGTGCCAGCTCACCCCAAACCGGGACAGGGATCTACAATGAGCAGTTCTTC,CASSPQTGTGIYNEQFF
.,.,TRBV5-5,TRBJ2-1,TGTGCCAGCAGCTTCTGGCTAGGGTACAATGAGCAGTTCTTC,CASSFWLGYNEQFF
many,.,TRBV12-3/TRBV12-4,TRBJ2-3,TGTGCCAGCAGCCCCCGGGTGGGCATTCGCACAGATACGCAGTATTTT,CASSPRVGIRTDTQYF
few,TRBD2,TRBV11-1,TRBJ2-1,TGTGCCAGCAGCTTAGGGTTTCGTGGGACTAGAGAAGGTTACAATGAGCAGTTCTTC,CASSLGFRGTREGYNEQFF
.,.,TRBV18,TRBJ2-1,TGTGCCAGCTCACCAGCCTCACATAATGAGCAGTTCTTC,CASSPASHNEQFF
many,TRBD2,TRBV7-9,TRBJ2-2,TGTGCCAGCAGCTTACTAGCGGAGTCCACCGGGGAGCTGTTTTTT,CASSLLAESTGELFF
many,.,TRBV7-2,TRBJ1-3,TGTGCCAGCAGCTTAGGGGCGCTCTCTGGAAACACCATATATTTT,CASSLGALSGNTIYF
many,.,TRBV28,TRBJ2-4,TGTGCCAGCAGTTTACCTTGGCACAGGCTATTAGCCAAAAACATTCAGTACTTC,CASSLPWHRLLAKNIQYF
many,TRBD2,TRBV4-2,TRBJ2-6,TGTGCCAGCAGCCTCTACGGGGGGGGATCTGGGGCCAACGTCCTGACTTTC,CASSLYGGGSGANVLTF
many,.,TRBV7-2,TRBJ1-5,TGTGCCAGCAGCTTAGGGCACCCTCTAGGCAATCAGCCCCAGCATTTT,CASSLGHPLGNQPQHF
few,TRBD2,TRBV9,TRBJ2-1,TGTGCCAGCAGCGTAGGGGTGGGAGGGCCGGGGGATGAGCAGTTCTTC,CASSVGVGGPGDEQFF
many,.,TRBV6-1,TRBJ2-5,TGTGCCAGCAGTGAAGCTACGGCAGCGTTGGGGGAGACCCAGTACTTC,CASSEATAALGETQYF
.,.,TRBV5-1,TRBJ1-1,TGCGCCAGCAGCTTGGGACAGGCGGTCCCTGAAGCTTTCTTT,CASSLGQAVPEAFF
many,.,TRBV28,TRBJ2-3,TGTGCCAGCAGTTTAATAGACGGGGGCACAGATACGCAGTATTTT,CASSLIDGGTDTQYF
many,.,TRBV12-3/TRBV12-4,TRBJ2-2,TGTGCCAGCAAACAGGGGAACACCGGGGAGCTGTTTTTT,CASKQGNTGELFF
.,.,TRBV27,TRBJ2-6,TGTGCCAGCAGTGCCCAGAACTCTGGGGCCAACGTCCTGACTTTC,CASSAQNSGANVLTF
many,TRBD2,TRBV11-2,TRBJ2-3,TGTGCCAGCAGCCCCCGGCTAGCGGGAGGGCTTAGCACAGATACGCAGTATTTT,CASSPRLAGGLSTDTQYF
many,.,TRBV12-3/TRBV12-4,TRBJ2-3,TGTGCCAGCAGTGGTTGGGGGGATACGCAGTATTTT,CASSGWGDTQYF
many,.,TRBV6-5,TRBJ2-1,TGTGCCAGCAGTTATACGGTGTACAATGAGCAGTTCTTC,CASSYTVYNEQFF
many,.,TRBV4-3,TRBJ1-4,TGCGCCAGCAGCCAAGATAAGACAGTCTTTGAAAAACTGTTTTTT,CASSQDKTVFEKLFF
many,.,TRBV7-2,TRBJ2-5,TGTGCCAGCACCCTAGAACCTCCTCAAGAGACCCAGTACTTC,CASTLEPPQETQYF
many,.,TRBV27,TRBJ1-2,TGTGCCAGCAGGGGAATTAACTATGGCTACACCTTC,CASRGINYGYTF
many,.,TRBV6-5,TRBJ2-7,TGTGCCAGCAGTTACTCGGGTAGGGGGGAGTACGAGCAGTACTTC,CASSYSGRGEYEQYF
many,.,TRBV5-1,TRBJ2-1,TGCGCCAGCAGCTTGGGGCCGGGGCCCTACAATGAGCAGTTCTTC,CASSLGPGPYNEQFF
many,TRBD2,TRBV28,TRBJ2-2,TGTGCCAGCAGCTCCCTAGTGGGACTAGCGTCCCAGAAGGACCCCGGGGAGCTGTTTTTT,CASSSLVGLASQKDPGELFF
.,TRBD2,TRBV15,TRBJ2-1,TGTGCCACCAGCAGAGGTGCCCTTAGCGGGAGAGGAAATGAGCAGTTCTTC,CATSRGALSGRGNEQFF
.,TRBD1,TRBV13,TRBJ1-2,TGTGCCAGCAGCTTAGGGGGGACAGCCGGCTACACCTTC,CASSLGGTAGYTF
few,.,TRBV30,TRBJ2-1,TGTGCCTGGAGGTTGCGGACCCCTGAGCAGTTCTTC,CAWRLRTPEQFF
.,TRBD1,TRBV30,TRBJ2-1,TGTGCCTGGGACAGGGTTTGGGACAATGAGCAGTTCTTC,CAWDRVWDNEQFF